This TCR beta chain was identified during a study of T-cell reconstitution after alpha-beta-depleted transplantation in children. Study-level results: Hyperexpanded clones declined; after one year, newly produced T cells mostly supplied diversity. At day 60, the high TCRbeta diversity found in some patients originated from recipient T cells and thymic progenitors that had survived. At around two months after transplant, the alpha-beta T cells were reportedly derived from several hundred expanded clones that came from non-depleted graft cells.

Worth noting for this clonotype: The antigen remains undetermined.

Unique molecular identifiers were incorporated during preparation of the TCRbeta library. TCRdb independently ran MiXCR on the PCR reads; one entry per CDR3 protein. The sample contains 670,000 or so distinct CDR3 sequences, roughly 13% of which appear only once. CDR1 SEHNR and CDR2 FQNEAQ come from the germline V gene (reference sequence). Germline trimming cut 7 bases from V and 4 bases from J; bases unmatched to any gene: 12. CDR3 length equals 15 residues. This chain links TRBV7-9 with TRBJ1-2; TRBD1 aligns across 7 bases. The sequence was collected from a girl between 2 and 10 years old with congenital amegakaryocytic thrombocytopenia, due to receive a stem cell transplant. Sequencing was performed on PBMCs, taken before TCRalphabeta/CD19-depleted stem cell transplant. CDR3 nucleotides: TGTGCCAGCACCCCGGGGACAGACAGGGCCTATGGCTACACCTTC. Amino acid sequence: CASTPGTDRAYGYTF.